The sequence of this TCR beta chain was determined in a study of blood T cell repertoires in COVID-19. Study-level background: Sample material is recorded as cDNA or gDNA derived from T cells, B-cell-depleted T cells, or PBMCs.

In its sample, this clone ranks as medium-sized. Per the original methods: Researchers report that nucleated cell counts were estimated from reference gene primer amplification. Produced via immunoSEQ multiplex PCR; TCRdb's table is partial and in-frame only. V and J calls and clone size follow that table, whereas D and trimming were derived from the DNA. The table includes about 30,000 clones, approximately 87% detected once. In germline, CDR1 is MNHEY, CDR2 SVGAGI. Trimming removed 2 bases from V and 2 bases from J, with 9 bases in between. CDR3 length: 14 residues. V gene TRBV6-5 combines with J gene TRBJ1-1, with D tentatively TRBD1 (6 bases). This TCR was recovered from a human donor with active COVID-19. The donor label of this sample is uncertain. Sequencing was done on a sample of peripheral blood. The CDR3, as DNA: TGTGCCAGCAGTTACATGACAGGAAACACTGAAGCTTTCTTT. It specifies CASSYMTGNTEAFF.